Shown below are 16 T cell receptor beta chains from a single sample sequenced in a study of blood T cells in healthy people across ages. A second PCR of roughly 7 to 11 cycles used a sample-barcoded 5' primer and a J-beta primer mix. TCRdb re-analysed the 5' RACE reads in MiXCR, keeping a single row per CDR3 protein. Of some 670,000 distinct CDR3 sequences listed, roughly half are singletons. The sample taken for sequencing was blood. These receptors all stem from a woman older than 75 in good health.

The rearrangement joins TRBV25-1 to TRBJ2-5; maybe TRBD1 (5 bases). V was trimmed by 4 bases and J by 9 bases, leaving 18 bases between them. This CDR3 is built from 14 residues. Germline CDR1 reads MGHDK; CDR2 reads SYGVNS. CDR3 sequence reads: CASSAHQGVRAQYF. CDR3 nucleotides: TGTGCCAGCAGTGCTCACCAGGGTGTCAGGGCCCAGTACTTC. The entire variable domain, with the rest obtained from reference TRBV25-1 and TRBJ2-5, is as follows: EADIYQTPRYLVIGTGKKITLECSQTMGHDKMYWYQQDPGMELHLIHYSYGVNSTEKGDLSSESTVSRIRTEHFPLTLESARPSHTSQYLCASSAHQGVRAQYFGPGTRLLVL.

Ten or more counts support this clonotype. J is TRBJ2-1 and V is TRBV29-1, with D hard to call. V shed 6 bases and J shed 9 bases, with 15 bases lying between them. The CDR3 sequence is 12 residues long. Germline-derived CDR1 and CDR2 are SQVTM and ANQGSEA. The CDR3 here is CSVGNPTGEQFF. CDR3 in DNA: TGCAGCGTGGGGAACCCTACCGGTGAGCAGTTCTTC.

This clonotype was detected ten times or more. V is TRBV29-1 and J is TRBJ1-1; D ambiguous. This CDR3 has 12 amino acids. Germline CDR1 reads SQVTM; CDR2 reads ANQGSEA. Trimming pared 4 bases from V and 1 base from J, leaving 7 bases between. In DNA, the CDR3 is TGCAGCGTTGGGCTAGGGAACACTGAAGCTTTCTTT. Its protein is CSVGLGNTEAFF.

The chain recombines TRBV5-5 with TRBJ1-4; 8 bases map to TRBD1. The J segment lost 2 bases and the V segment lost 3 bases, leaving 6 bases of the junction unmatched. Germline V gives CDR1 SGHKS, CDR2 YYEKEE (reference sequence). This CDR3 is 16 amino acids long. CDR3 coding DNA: TGTGCCAGCAGCTCTGGACAGGGATCGACTAATGAAAAACTGTTTTTT. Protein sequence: CASSSGQGSTNEKLFF.

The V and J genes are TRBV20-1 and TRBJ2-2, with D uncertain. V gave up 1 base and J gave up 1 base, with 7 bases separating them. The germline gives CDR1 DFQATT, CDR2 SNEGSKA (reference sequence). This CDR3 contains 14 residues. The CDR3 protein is CSARAPQNTGELFF. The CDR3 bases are TGCAGTGCTAGAGCCCCACAGAACACCGGGGAGCTGTTTTTT.

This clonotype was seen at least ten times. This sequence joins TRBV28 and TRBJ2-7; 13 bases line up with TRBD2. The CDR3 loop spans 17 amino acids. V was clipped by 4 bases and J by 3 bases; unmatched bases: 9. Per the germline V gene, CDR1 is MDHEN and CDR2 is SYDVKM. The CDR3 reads CASSSQVTSGRLYEQYF. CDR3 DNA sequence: TGTGCCAGCAGTTCCCAGGTGACTAGCGGGAGGCTCTACGAGCAGTACTTC.

The chain's CDR3 is CASSLGTGVGELFF. CDR3 coding DNA: TGTGCCAGCAGTTTAGGGACTGGGGTCGGGGAGCTGTTTTTT. The chain combines TRBV28 with TRBJ2-2; D is perhaps TRBD2 (6 bases). V was pared by 2 bases and J by 7 bases, with 11 bases between. This CDR3 region has 14 residues. The V gene's germline CDR1 is MDHEN and CDR2 SYDVKM.

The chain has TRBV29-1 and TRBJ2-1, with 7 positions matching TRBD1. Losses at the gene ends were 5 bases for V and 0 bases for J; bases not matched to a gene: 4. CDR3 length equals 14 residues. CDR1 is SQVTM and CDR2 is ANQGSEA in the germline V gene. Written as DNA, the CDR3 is TGCAGCGTTACAGGGGCCGGCTCCTACAATGAGCAGTTCTTC. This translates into CSVTGAGSYNEQFF.

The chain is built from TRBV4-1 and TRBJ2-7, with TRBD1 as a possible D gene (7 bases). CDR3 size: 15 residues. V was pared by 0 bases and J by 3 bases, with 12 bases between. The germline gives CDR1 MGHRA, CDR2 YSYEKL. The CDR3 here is CASSQDDREVYEQYF. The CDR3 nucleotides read TGCGCCAGCAGCCAAGATGACAGGGAGGTCTACGAGCAGTACTTC.

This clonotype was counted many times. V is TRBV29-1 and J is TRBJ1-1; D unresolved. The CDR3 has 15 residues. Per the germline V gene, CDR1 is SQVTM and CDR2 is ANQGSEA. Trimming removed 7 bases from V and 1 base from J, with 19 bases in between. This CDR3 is CSAGWRLQQNTEAFF. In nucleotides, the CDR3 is TGCAGCGCTGGCTGGCGATTACAGCAGAACACTGAAGCTTTCTTT.

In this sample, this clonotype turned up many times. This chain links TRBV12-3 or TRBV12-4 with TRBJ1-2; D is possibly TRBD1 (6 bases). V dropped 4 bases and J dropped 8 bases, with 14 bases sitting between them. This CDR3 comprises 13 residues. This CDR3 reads CASSSQQGRGYTF. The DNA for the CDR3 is TGTGCCAGCAGTTCACAACAGGGTCGCGGCTACACCTTC.

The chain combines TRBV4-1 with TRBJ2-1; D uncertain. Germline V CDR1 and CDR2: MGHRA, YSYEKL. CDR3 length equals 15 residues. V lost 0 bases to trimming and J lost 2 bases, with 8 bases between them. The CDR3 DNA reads TGCGCCAGCAGCCAAGATAGGGTTACCTACAATGAGCAGTTCTTC. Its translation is CASSQDRVTYNEQFF.

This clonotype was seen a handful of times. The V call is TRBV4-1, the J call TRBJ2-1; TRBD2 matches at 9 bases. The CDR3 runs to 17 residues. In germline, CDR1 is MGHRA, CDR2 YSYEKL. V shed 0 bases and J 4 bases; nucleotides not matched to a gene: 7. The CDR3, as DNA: TGCGCCAGCAGCCAAGAGGATACGACTAGCGGTTACAATGAGCAGTTCTTC. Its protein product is CASSQEDTTSGYNEQFF.

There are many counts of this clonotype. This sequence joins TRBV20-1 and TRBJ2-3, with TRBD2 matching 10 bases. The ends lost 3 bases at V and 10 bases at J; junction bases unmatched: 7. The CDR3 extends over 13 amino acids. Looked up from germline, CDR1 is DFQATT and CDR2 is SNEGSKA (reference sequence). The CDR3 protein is CSASNPAGGSQYF. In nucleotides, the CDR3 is TGCAGTGCTAGTAATCCAGCGGGAGGGTCGCAGTATTTT.

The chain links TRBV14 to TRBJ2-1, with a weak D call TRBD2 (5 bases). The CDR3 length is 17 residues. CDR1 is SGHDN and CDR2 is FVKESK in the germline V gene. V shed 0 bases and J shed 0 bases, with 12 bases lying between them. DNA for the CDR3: TGTGCCAGCAGCCAAGACGCGGGTCACAGCTCCTACAATGAGCAGTTCTTC. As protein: CASSQDAGHSSYNEQFF.

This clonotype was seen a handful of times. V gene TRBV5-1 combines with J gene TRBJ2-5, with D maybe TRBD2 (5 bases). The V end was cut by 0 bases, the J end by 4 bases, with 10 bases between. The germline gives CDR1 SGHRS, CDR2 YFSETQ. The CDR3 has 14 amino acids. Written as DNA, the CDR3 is TGCGCCAGCAGCTTGGGAGGGCTAGGAGAGACCCAGTACTTC. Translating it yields CASSLGGLGETQYF.